These T cell receptor beta chains were read from a single sample in a study of blood T cell repertoires in COVID-19. TCRdb's table, derived via immunoSEQ multiplex PCR, lists solely in-frame clones and lacks some. The table lists more than 150,000 clones, 60% to 80% of them singletons. Specimen: peripheral blood. These receptors all come from a woman aged 70-85 years with acute or convalescent COVID-19. Each CDR3 is given without its conserved first and last residue. D genes are given only for firm matches.

v_gene	d_gene	len	j_gene	CDR3aa
TRBV24-1	TRBD1	14	TRBJ2-5	ATSDSPGTGRETQY
TRBV4-1	-	11	TRBJ2-7	ASSQVPAAEQY
TRBV20-1	TRBD1	14	TRBJ1-1	SASRTGSRGSTEAF
TRBV2	TRBD1	10	TRBJ2-7	ASSGDSYEQY
TRBV6-6	TRBD2	20	TRBJ2-3	ASSPFTGTSGRMKSSTDTQY
TRBV7-2	-	13	TRBJ2-7	ASSRDVANKKGQY
TRBV5-6	TRBD2	15	TRBJ2-2	ASSYRTSGFNTGELF
TRBV29-1	-	14	TRBJ1-3	SVIKSGGAGGNTIY
TRBV5-1	TRBD2	14	TRBJ2-4	ASSLELAGAKNIQY
TRBV6-1	-	13	TRBJ2-7	ASSEALVRTYEQY
TRBV2	-	8	TRBJ1-2	ASGQNGYT
TRBV11-3	TRBD1	15	TRBJ2-2	ASSPSRTGSSTGELF
TRBV27	TRBD2	12	TRBJ2-5	ASAGLAGRETQY
TRBV6-2/TRBV6-3	TRBD2	15	TRBJ2-2	ASSGTLAGADTGELF
TRBV6-5	-	11	TRBJ2-5	ASSYSRRETQY
TRBV29-1	-	10	TRBJ1-1	SVEDGGTEAF
TRBV9	TRBD2	14	TRBJ2-3	ASSDRLAGVTDTQY
TRBV12-3/TRBV12-4	TRBD1	11	TRBJ2-5	ASSGTDQATQY
TRBV2	-	13	TRBJ2-5	ASRSSGGNYETQY
TRBV12-3/TRBV12-4	-	10	TRBJ1-2	ASSLDSYGYT
TRBV19	TRBD1	11	TRBJ1-2	ASSTGQAYGYT
TRBV6-6	-	12	TRBJ1-5	ASSYGSGHQPQH
TRBV19	TRBD2	13	TRBJ2-1	ASSKGTSGYNEQF
TRBV6-5	-	12	TRBJ1-1	ASSTDRTLNEAF
TRBV3-1/TRBV3-2	-	12	TRBJ2-1	ASSQGPRDNEQF
TRBV5-1	TRBD2	13	TRBJ2-2	ASSQASGSPGELF
TRBV30	TRBD1	14	TRBJ1-6	AWSRIDRDYNSPLH
TRBV5-1	-	15	TRBJ2-5	ASSLAPRLGYQETQY
TRBV5-1	-	10	TRBJ2-2	ASSLQQGELF
TRBV24-1	-	10	TRBJ2-1	ATSTEVDEQF
TRBV7-2	-	12	TRBJ2-7	ASSLAEGRFEQY
TRBV30	TRBD2	14	TRBJ2-3	AWSFGLAGSTDTQY
TRBV24-1	TRBD2	13	TRBJ2-1	ATSGGSDPGGEQF
TRBV6-5	-	11	TRBJ2-7	ASSPNGGYEQY
TRBV7-8	-	13	TRBJ1-5	ASSPARRFSQPQH
TRBV5-1	-	11	TRBJ1-2	ASSLETAYGYT
TRBV19	TRBD2	14	TRBJ2-7	ASSLQSGANSYEQY
TRBV18	-	14	TRBJ2-2	ASSPFSQENTGELF
TRBV10-2	TRBD1	13	TRBJ1-3	ASSEYRGQGNTIY
TRBV6-1	-	15	TRBJ1-2	ASSGANPTGPANGYT
TRBV30	TRBD1	13	TRBJ1-4	AWSIPTGEDEKLF
TRBV4-1	TRBD2	15	TRBJ2-1	ASSQPGLAGESNEQF
TRBV6-6	TRBD2	13	TRBJ2-3	ASSYPAGGTDTQY